The sequence of this T cell receptor beta chain was determined in a study of cytomegalovirus exposure and HLA in healthy donors. On the study more broadly: Among roughly 190 million T cells, an earlier analysis found 95 million to 140 million unique TCR beta sequences. Points from the study as a whole: As confirmed in vitro, a few CMV-associated chains were specific for CMV antigens. Most TCR beta V segments were productive about 90% or about 30% of the time in an earlier analysis. Most TCR sequences proved rare, with some public TCRs found in many donors.

CDR1 is MNHNS and CDR2 is SASEGT in the germline V gene. V lost 2 bases to trimming and J lost 8 bases, with 12 bases between them. The CDR3 is made up of 13 amino acids. The PCR used 60 Vbeta and 13 Jbeta primers. Only in-frame clones appear in the TCRdb table, and some are missing; sequencing was by immunoSEQ multiplex PCR. The sample contains about 200,000 clones, 80% to 85% of which appear only once. This clone has a handful of counts. Its antigen is unidentified. V and J are TRBV6-1 and TRBJ1-1; D is unclear. This receptor was identified in a woman younger than 30 in good health and CMV-seronegative. Sequencing was performed on PBMCs. The CDR3 bases are TGTGCCAGCAGTGAAATCCCCTCAAGCGAAGCTTTCTTT. It yields the protein CASSEIPSSEAFF.